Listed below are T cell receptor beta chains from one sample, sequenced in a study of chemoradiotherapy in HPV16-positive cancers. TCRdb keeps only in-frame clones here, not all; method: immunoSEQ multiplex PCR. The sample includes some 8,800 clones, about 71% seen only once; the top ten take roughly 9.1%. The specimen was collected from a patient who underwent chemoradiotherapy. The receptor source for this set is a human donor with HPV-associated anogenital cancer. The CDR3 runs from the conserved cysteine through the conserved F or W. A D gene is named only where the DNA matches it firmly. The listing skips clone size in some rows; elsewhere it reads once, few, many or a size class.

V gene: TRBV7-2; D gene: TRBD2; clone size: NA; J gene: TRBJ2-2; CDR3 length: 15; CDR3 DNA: TGTACCAGCAGCTTCTCCAGCGGGGGGACCGGGGAGCTGTTTTTT; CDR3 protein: CTSSFSSGGTGELFF
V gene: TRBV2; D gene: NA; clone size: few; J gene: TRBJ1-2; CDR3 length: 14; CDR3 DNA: TGTGCCAGCAGTGAAGGTCGGGGCACCTACGGCTACACCTTC; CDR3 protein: CASSEGRGTYGYTF
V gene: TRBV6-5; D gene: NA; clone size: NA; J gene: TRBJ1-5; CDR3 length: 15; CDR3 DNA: TGTGCCAGCAGTTACAGTATTAGGGGAGGTCAGCCCCAGCATTTT; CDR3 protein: CASSYSIRGGQPQHF
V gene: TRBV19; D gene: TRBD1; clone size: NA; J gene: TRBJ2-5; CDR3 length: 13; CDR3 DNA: TGTGCCAGTAGTATTGGCAGGGGGGAGACCCAGTACTTC; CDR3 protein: CASSIGRGETQYF
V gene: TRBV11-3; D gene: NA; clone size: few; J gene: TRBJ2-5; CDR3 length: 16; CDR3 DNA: TGTGCCAGCAGCTTAGATGGGTCTTCGGCAGAAGAGACCCAGTACTTC; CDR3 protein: CASSLDGSSAEETQYF
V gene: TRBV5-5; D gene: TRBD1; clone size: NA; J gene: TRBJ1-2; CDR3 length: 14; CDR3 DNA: TGTGCCAGCAGCTCAGGGGGGGCTAACTATGGCTACACCTTC; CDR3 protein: CASSSGGANYGYTF
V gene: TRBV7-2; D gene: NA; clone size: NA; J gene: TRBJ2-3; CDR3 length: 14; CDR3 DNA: TGTGCCAGCAGCTTAGTAGCGTCAACAGATACGCAGTATTTT; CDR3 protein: CASSLVASTDTQYF
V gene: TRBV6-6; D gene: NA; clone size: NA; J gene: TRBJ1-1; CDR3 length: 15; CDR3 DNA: TGTGCCAGCAGTTACTCTAGTCTAGGGGCCGGTGAAGCTTTCTTT; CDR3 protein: CASSYSSLGAGEAFF
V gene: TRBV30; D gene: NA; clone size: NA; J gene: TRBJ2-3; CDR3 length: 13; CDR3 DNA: TGTGCCTGGGACTCCGGGAGCCCGCATACGCAGTATTTT; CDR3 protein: CAWDSGSPHTQYF
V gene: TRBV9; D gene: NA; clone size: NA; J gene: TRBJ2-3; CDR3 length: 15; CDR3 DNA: TGTGCCAGCAGCGTAGGGCTAGAGCTCACAGATACGCAGTATTTT; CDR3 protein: CASSVGLELTDTQYF
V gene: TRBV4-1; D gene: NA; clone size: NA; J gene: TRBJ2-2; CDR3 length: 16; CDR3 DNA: TGCGCCAGCAGCCAAGAAGGACGCTTGGGGACCGGGGAGCTGTTTTTT; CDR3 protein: CASSQEGRLGTGELFF
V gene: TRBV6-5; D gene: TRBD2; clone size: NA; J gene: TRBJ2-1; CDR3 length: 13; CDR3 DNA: TGTGCCAGCAGCAGGACTAGCGGGGGGCCGCAGTTCTTC; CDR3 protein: CASSRTSGGPQFF
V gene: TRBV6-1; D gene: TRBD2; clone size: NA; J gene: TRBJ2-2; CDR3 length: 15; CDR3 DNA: TGTGCCAGCAGTGAAGGGACTAGATCCACCGGGGAGCTGTTTTTT; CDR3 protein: CASSEGTRSTGELFF
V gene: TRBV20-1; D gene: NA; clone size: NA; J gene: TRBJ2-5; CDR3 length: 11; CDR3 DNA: TGCAGTGCCCGAAGGGAGGAGACCCAGTACTTC; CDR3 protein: CSARREETQYF
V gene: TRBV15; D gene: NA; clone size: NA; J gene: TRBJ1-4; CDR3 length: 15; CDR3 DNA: TGTGCCACCAGCAGAGATGCAGGAGGGCCTGAAAAACTGTTTTTT; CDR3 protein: CATSRDAGGPEKLFF
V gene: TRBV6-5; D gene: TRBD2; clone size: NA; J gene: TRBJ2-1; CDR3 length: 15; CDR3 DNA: TGTGCCAGCAGTTACCGGGGGGACTACTACAATGAGCAGTTCTTC; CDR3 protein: CASSYRGDYYNEQFF
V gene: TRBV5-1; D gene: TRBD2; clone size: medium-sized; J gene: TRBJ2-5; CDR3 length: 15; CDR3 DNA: TGCGCCAGCAGCCCTAGCGGGGGGGCGGGAGAGACCCAGTACTTC; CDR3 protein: CASSPSGGAGETQYF
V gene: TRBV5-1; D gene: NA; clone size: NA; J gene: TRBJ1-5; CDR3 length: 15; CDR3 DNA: TGCGCCAGCAGCTTAAGCCCCGAGAACAATCAGCCCCAGCATTTT; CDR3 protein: CASSLSPENNQPQHF
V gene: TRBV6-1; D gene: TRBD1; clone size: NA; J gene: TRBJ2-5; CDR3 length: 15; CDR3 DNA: TGTGCCAGCTGTTCTAGACAGGGCCTGGCGGAGACCCAGTACTTC; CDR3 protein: CASCSRQGLAETQYF
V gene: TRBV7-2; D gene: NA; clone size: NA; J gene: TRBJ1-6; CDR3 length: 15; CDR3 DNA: TGTGCCAGCAGCTTAGTTTGGCAGGCGAATTCACCCCTCCACTTT; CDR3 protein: CASSLVWQANSPLHF
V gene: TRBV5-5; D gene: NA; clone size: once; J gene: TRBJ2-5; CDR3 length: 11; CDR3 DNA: TGTGCCAGCAGCCTACAAGAGACCCAGTACTTC; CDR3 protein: CASSLQETQYF
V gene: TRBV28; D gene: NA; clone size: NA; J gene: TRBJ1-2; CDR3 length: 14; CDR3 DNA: TGTGCCAGCAGTCTCCAGGGTACGAACTATGGCTACACCTTC; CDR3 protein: CASSLQGTNYGYTF